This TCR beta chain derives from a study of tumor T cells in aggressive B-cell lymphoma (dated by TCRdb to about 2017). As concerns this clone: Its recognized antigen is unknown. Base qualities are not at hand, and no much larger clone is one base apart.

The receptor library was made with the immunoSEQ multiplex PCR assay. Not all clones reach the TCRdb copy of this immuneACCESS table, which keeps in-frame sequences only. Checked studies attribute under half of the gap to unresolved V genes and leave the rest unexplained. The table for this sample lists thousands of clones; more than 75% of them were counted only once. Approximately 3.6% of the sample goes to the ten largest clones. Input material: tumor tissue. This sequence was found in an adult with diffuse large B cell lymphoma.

In nucleotide form, the sequence is TGTGCCAGCAGCTTACCCGGACTAGCGGGGGGGCCGAAGACCCAGTACTTC. Its protein reads: CASSLPGLAGGPKTQYF. The chain is made from TRBV7-9 and TRBJ2-5; TRBD2 agrees with 15 junctional bases. V loses 2 bases at its end and J loses 6 bases; junction bases beyond the gene matches: 7. The CDR3 starts with the cysteine, ends with the phenylalanine, and has 17 residues. The DNA shown is the 51-base CDR3, in frame from base 1. Reading the germline V gene (reference sequence) gives CDR1 SEHNR and CDR2 FQNEAQ.